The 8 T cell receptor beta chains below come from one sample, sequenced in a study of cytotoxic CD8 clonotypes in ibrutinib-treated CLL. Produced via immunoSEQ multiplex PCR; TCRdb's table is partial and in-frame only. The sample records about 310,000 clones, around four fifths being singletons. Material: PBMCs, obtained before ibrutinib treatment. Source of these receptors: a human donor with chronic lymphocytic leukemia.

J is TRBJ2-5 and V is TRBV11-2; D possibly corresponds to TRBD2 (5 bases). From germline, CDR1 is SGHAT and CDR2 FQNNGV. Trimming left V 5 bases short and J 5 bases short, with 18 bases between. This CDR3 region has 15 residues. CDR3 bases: TGTGCCAGCAGCCCAATTCGACTAACGGGGGAGACCCAGTACTTC. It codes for CASSPIRLTGETQYF.

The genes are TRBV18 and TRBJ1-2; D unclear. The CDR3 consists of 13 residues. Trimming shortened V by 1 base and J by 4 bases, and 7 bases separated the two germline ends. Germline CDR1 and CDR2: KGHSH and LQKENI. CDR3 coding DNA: TGTGCCAGCTCACCACAGGGATTCTATGGCTACACCTTC. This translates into CASSPQGFYGYTF.

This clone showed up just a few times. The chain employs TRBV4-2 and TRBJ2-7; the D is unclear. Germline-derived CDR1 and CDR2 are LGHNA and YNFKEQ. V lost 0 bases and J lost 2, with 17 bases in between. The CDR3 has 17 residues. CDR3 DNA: TGTGCCAGCAGCCAAGACCCAATGGGTCTACTACCCTACGAGCAGTACTTC. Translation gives CASSQDPMGLLPYEQYF.

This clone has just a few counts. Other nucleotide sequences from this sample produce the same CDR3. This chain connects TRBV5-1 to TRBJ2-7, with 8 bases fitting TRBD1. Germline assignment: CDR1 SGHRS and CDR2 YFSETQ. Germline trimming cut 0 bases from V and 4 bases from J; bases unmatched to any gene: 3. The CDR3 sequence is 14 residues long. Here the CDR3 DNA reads TGCGCCAGCAGCTTGGTAGGACAGGGTTACGAGCAGTACTTC. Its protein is CASSLVGQGYEQYF.

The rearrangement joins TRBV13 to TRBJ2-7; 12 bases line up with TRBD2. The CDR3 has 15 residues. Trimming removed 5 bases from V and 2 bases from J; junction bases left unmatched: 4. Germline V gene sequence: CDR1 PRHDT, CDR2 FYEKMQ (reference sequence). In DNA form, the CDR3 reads TGTGCCAGCAGCAGAGGACTAGCGGGGCCCTACGAGCAGTACTTC. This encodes CASSRGLAGPYEQYF.

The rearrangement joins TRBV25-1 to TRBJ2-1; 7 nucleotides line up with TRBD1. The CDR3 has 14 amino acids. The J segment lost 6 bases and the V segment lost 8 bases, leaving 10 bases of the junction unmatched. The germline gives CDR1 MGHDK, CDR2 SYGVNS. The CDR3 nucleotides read TGTGCCAGCGCCACAGGGGTAGGGTTCAATGAGCAGTTCTTC. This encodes CASATGVGFNEQFF. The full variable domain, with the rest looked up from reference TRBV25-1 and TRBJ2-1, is EADIYQTPRYLVIGTGKKITLECSQTMGHDKMYWYQQDPGMELHLIHYSYGVNSTEKGDLSSESTVSRIRTEHFPLTLESARPSHTSQYLCASATGVGFNEQFFGPGTRLTVL.

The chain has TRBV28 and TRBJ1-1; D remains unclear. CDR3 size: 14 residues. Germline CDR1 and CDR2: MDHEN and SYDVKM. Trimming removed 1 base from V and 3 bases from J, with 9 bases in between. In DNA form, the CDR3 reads TGTGCCAGCAGTTTATACCAGGCCCACACTGAAGCTTTCTTT. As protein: CASSLYQAHTEAFF.

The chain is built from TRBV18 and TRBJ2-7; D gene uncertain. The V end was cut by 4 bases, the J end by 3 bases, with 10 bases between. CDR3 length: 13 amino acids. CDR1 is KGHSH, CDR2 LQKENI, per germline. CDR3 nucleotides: TGTGCCAGCTCACGAACTTCGGACTACGAGCAGTACTTC. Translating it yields CASSRTSDYEQYF.